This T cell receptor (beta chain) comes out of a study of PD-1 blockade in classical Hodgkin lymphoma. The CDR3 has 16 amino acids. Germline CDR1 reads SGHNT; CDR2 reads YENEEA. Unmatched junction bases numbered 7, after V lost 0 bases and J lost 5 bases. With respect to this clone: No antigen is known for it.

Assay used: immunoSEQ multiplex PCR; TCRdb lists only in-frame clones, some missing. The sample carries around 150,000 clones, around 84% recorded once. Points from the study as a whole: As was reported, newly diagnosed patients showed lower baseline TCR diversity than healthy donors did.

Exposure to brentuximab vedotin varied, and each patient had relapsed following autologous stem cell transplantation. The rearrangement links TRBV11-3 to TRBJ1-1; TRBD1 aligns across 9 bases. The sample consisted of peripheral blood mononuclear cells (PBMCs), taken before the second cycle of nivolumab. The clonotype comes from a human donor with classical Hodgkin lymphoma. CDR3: CASSLDQGQGGTEAFF. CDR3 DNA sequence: TGTGCCAGCAGCTTAGATCAGGGACAGGGAGGAACTGAAGCTTTCTTT.